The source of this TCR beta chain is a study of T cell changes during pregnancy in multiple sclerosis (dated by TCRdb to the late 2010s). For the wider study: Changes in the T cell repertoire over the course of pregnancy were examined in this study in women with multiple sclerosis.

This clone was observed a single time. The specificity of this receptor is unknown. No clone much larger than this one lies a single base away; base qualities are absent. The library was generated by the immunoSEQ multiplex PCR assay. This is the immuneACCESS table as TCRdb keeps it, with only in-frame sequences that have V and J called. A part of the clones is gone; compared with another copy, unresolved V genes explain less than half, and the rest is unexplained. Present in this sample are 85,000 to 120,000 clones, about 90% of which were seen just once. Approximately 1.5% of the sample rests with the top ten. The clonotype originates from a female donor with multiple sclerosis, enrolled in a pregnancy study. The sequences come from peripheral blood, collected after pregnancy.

The DNA sequence is TGTGCCAGCAGCACGGGACTAGCGGGGGGCACAGATACGCAGTATTTT. The encoded protein is CASSTGLAGGTDTQYF. Recombination connected TRBV5-4 to TRBJ2-3; TRBD2 fits 14 bases in the junction. From the cysteine up to the phenylalanine, the CDR3 has a length of 16 residues. The CDR3 DNA has 48 bases and is translated from base 1. Per the germline V gene (reference sequence), SGHNT is the CDR1 and YYREEE is the CDR2. The junction shows trimming of 4 bases on V and 1 base on J, and the gene matches do not reach 2 bases of it.